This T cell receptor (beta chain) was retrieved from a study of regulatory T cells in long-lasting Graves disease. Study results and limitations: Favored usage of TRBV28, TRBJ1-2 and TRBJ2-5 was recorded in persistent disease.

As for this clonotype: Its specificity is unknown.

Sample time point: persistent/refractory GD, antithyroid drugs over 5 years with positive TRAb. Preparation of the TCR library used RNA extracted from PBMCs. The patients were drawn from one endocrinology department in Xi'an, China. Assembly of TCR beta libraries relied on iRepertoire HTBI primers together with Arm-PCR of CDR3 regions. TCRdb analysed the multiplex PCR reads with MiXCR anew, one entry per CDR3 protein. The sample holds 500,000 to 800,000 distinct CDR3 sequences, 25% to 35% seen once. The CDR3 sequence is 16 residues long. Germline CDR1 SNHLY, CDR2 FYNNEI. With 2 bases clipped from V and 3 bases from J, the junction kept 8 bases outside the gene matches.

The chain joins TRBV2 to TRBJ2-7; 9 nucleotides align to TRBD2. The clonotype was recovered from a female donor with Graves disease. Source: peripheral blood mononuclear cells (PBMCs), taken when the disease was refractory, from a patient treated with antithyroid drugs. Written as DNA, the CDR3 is TGTGCCAGCAGTGAACTAGCGGGACCCCTTATCTACGAGCAGTACTTC. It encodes CASSELAGPLIYEQYF.